Below, one TCR beta chain is given with its context. The data were obtained in a study of graft-versus-host responses after intestinal transplantation. The overall study: Every recipient underwent anti-thymocyte globulin induction, then tacrolimus and steroids for approximately three years.

The germline CDR1 and CDR2 sequences are WSHSY and SAAADI. CDR3 length: 15 amino acids. V was pared by 1 base and J by 4 bases, with 11 bases between. Libraries were prepared by immunoSEQ multiplex PCR; TCRdb keeps only in-frame clonotypes and omits some of them. The sample lists over 15,000 clones; approximately 80% were seen once. This sequence originates from a human patient who received an intestinal transplant, so some T cells may come from the graft donor. The sequencing here drew on PBMCs, taken 14 days after transplant. V and J are TRBV10-2 and TRBJ2-1, with D possibly matching TRBD1 (6 bases). The DNA of the CDR3 is TGCGCCAGCAGTGAGTTGACAGGACGATACAATGAGCAGTTCTTC. Translated, it gives CASSELTGRYNEQFF.